Shown below are 29 T cell receptor beta chains from a single sample sequenced in a study of blood T cells in healthy people across ages. The use of a sample-barcoded 5' primer and a J-beta primer mix characterized a second PCR of roughly 6 to 11 cycles. TCRdb passed the 5' RACE reads through MiXCR, listing each CDR3 protein once. The sample lists over a million distinct CDR3 sequences, less than 50% occurring once. The sequenced material came from blood. These receptor sequences come from an older woman in good health.

In its sample, this clonotype was seen a few times. V gene TRBV29-1 combines with J gene TRBJ2-7; 10 nucleotides agree with TRBD2. Germline CDR1 SQVTM, CDR2 ANQGSEA. Germline trimming cut 5 bases from V and 0 bases from J; bases unmatched to any gene: 7. The CDR3 is 15 amino acids. The chain's CDR3 is CSVFGLAATSYEQYF. CDR3 nucleotides: TGCAGCGTTTTTGGACTAGCGGCGACCTCCTACGAGCAGTACTTC.

A few counts support this clonotype. The rearrangement joins TRBV6-6 to TRBJ2-1; D unresolved. The CDR3 spans 12 residues. The germline V gene encodes CDR1 MNHNY and CDR2 SVGAGI (reference sequence). Trimming took 6 bases from V and 8 from J, leaving 11 bases between them. DNA of the CDR3: TGTGCCAGCAGCTACCATAGGGATGAGCAGTTCTTC. Its translation: CASSYHRDEQFF.

V usage is TRBV18 and J usage is TRBJ2-1; tentative D call: TRBD1 (6 bases). Germline CDR1 KGHSH, CDR2 LQKENI. The CDR3 is 16 amino acids. The V and J ends lost 3 bases and 3 bases respectively, with 15 bases between them. This CDR3 reads CASSPNRVAGYNEQFF. Here the CDR3 DNA reads TGTGCCAGCTCACCCAACAGGGTCGCGGGCTACAATGAGCAGTTCTTC.

This chain connects TRBV20-1 to TRBJ2-1, with D hard to call. The CDR3 runs 15 residues. Germline loops: CDR1 DFQATT, CDR2 SNEGSKA (reference sequence). The V gene lost 6 bases and the J gene lost 7 bases, with 22 bases spanning the gap. The CDR3 DNA sequence: TGCAGTGCCCCGCAGGCTAGAAAAGTCTCGAATGAGCAGTTCTTC. It translates to CSAPQARKVSNEQFF.

This chain connects TRBV20-1 to TRBJ1-1; D remains ambiguous. Trimming took 6 bases from V and 3 from J, leaving 8 bases between them. The CDR3 loop spans 11 amino acids. CDR1 and CDR2 from the germline V gene are DFQATT and SNEGSKA (reference sequence). The CDR3 nucleotides read TGCAGTGCGAAGGGTGACACTGAAGCTTTCTTT. Translating gives CSAKGDTEAFF.

V is TRBV7-9 and J is TRBJ2-5; D is unresolved. Trimming removed 1 base at V and 6 bases at J, with 9 bases between. This CDR3 contains 13 residues. The germline CDR1 and CDR2 sequences are SEHNR and FQNEAQ (reference sequence). CDR3 DNA: TGTGCCAGCAGCTTAGGTCTCTTTAAGACCCAGTACTTC. It translates to CASSLGLFKTQYF. The variable domain in full, with the rest retrieved from reference TRBV7-9 and TRBJ2-5, is DTGVSQNPRHKITKRGQNVTFRCDPISEHNRLYWYRQTLGQGPEFLTYFQNEAQLEKSRLLSDRFSAERPKGSFSTLEIQRTEQGDSAMYLCASSLGLFKTQYFGPGTRLLVL.

This clonotype was recorded a few times. For the CDR3, the DNA is TGTGCCAGCAGCGGACAGGAATGGCGGGGAAGCTCCTACAATGAGCAGTTCTTC. Translating it yields CASSGQEWRGSSYNEQFF. The V gene is TRBV7-9, the J gene TRBJ2-1, with D tentatively TRBD1 (7 bases). Between the trimmed V and J ends, which lost 5 bases and 0 bases, there was a span of 20 bases. The CDR3 has 18 residues. Per the germline V gene, CDR1 is SEHNR and CDR2 is FQNEAQ (reference sequence).

About this clonotype: With a much larger clone just one base away, this may be a read error. The V call is TRBV7-2, the J call TRBJ2-4, with TRBD1 identical over 8 bases. The tail of the sequence fits TRBJ2-7 better, so the J call may be wrong. Germline CDR1 and CDR2: SGHTA and FQGNSA. The CDR3 consists of 15 residues. CDR3 coding DNA: TGTGTCAGCAGCTTAGTCCCAGGGGGCGCCTACGAGCAGTACTTC. This encodes CVSSLVPGGAYEQYF.

The chain employs TRBV11-1 and TRBJ2-7; D gene ambiguous. Trimming removed 3 bases at V and 0 bases at J, with 9 bases between. In germline, CDR1 is SGHAT, CDR2 FQDESV (reference sequence). The CDR3 spans 14 residues. Here the CDR3 reads CASSLQVHSYEQYF. CDR3 nucleotides: TGTGCCAGCAGCTTGCAGGTGCACTCCTACGAGCAGTACTTC.

The chain employs TRBV5-1 and TRBJ2-7; D call uncertain. Trimming pared 5 bases from V and 7 bases from J, leaving 19 bases between. The CDR3 totals 14 residues. Germline-derived CDR1 and CDR2 are SGHRS and YFSETQ. The CDR3 bases are TGCGCCAGCAGGAATAGCCCCTCCTACAATGAGCAGTACTTC. Its translation: CASRNSPSYNEQYF. The complete variable domain, with remaining parts taken from reference TRBV5-1 and TRBJ2-7, reads KAGVTQTPRYLIKTRGQQVTLSCSPISGHRSVSWYQQTPGQGLQFLFEYFSETQRNKGNFPGRFSGRQFSNSRSEMNVSTLELGDSALYLCASRNSPSYNEQYFGPGTRLTVT.

A word on this clonotype: This could be a read error, since a much larger clone is one nucleotide away. The V gene is TRBV20-1, the J gene TRBJ1-6; tentatively, D is TRBD1 (5 bases). The CDR3 has 14 residues. The germline CDR1 and CDR2 sequences are DFQATT and SNEGSKA (reference sequence). The DNA for the CDR3 is TGCAGTGCTATGGCAGGGCCATATAATTCACCCCTCTACTTT. Its protein product is CSAMAGPYNSPLYF.

CDR3 loop: CASSEGGYFEQYF. CDR3 coding DNA: TGTGCCAGCAGTGAAGGGGGATACTTTGAGCAGTACTTC. The chain has TRBV6-1 and TRBJ2-7; D ambiguous. The CDR3 length is 13 residues. From germline, CDR1 is MNHNS and CDR2 SASEGT. Trimming took off 1 base at V and 7 bases at J, with 11 bases between the two ends.

J is TRBJ2-5 and V is TRBV4-1; either TRBD1 or TRBD2 may fit D (6 bases each). This CDR3 has 14 amino acids. The ends were cut back, 1 base at V and 2 bases at J, with 8 bases in the middle. Germline values: CDR1 MGHRA, CDR2 YSYEKL. The DNA of the CDR3 is TGCGCCAGCAGCCAAGGAGGGGGGCAAGAGACCCAGTACTTC. Translation gives CASSQGGGQETQYF.

J is TRBJ2-7 and V is TRBV20-1; D ambiguous. The J call may be incorrect, as the DNA end agrees better with TRBJ2-5. This CDR3 region has 12 residues. Germline V gene data show CDR1 as DFQATT and CDR2 as SNEGSKA (reference sequence). The CDR3 coding sequence is TGCAGTGCCATACAACTACCGAGGACCCAGTACTTC. It codes for CSAIQLPRTQYF.

The chain recombines TRBV5-1 with TRBJ1-1; the D gene is possibly TRBD1 (5 bases). V shed 2 bases and J shed 3 bases, with 17 bases lying between them. CDR1 and CDR2 (germline): SGHRS, YFSETQ. The CDR3 runs to 16 residues. The chain's CDR3 is CASSFRDLLRDTEAFF. The CDR3 DNA reads TGCGCCAGCAGCTTCCGGGACCTACTGAGGGACACTGAAGCTTTCTTT.

In its sample, this clonotype was seen a few times. The rearrangement joins TRBV29-1 to TRBJ1-2, with D unresolved. CDR3 length: 14 amino acids. Germline CDR1 reads SQVTM; CDR2 reads ANQGSEA. V lost 5 bases, J lost 1 base, and 14 bases lay in between. CDR3: CSVLAGIGNYGYTF. The CDR3 coding sequence is TGCAGCGTTCTGGCGGGGATTGGTAACTATGGCTACACCTTC.

The chain combines TRBV7-7 with TRBJ2-4; 11 bases fit TRBD2. V lost 5 bases, J lost 13 bases, and 16 bases stayed unmatched. This CDR3 is 16 amino acids long. Germline values: CDR1 SSHAT, CDR2 FNYEAQ (reference sequence). In DNA form, the CDR3 reads TGTGCCAGCAGCCCCCGACTAGCGGGGACGTACAATGAGCAGTACTTC. Encoded protein: CASSPRLAGTYNEQYF.

Only one count was recorded for this clonotype. Given a much more abundant clone one base away, this may be a read error. The genes are TRBV4-2 and TRBJ2-1; D possibly uses TRBD1 or TRBD2 (5 bases each). The CDR3 length is 14 residues. The germline gives CDR1 LGHNA, CDR2 YNFKEQ. V was shortened by 1 base and J by 9 bases, with 13 bases between the two germline ends. The CDR3 sequence: CASSQGALGGEQFF. For the CDR3, the DNA is TGTGCCAGCAGCCAAGGTGCGCTTGGGGGTGAGCAGTTCTTC.

The genes are TRBV3-1 and TRBJ2-1; TRBD2 matches 14 bases. Per the germline V gene, CDR1 is LGHDT and CDR2 is YNNKEL (reference sequence). Trimming removed 4 bases from V and 8 bases from J; junction bases left unmatched: 10. The CDR3 is 17 residues long. The CDR3 loop is CASSPVGTSGSNYEQFF. The CDR3 region has the DNA TGTGCCAGCAGCCCCGTAGGGACTAGCGGGAGTAACTATGAGCAGTTCTTC.

The V call is TRBV9, the J call TRBJ2-6; no clear D. This CDR3 region has 16 residues. Looked up from germline, CDR1 is SGDLS and CDR2 is YYNGEE. The V gene lost 3 bases and the J gene lost 1 base, with 11 bases spanning the gap. The CDR3: CASSALGASGANVLTF. Written as DNA, the CDR3 is TGTGCCAGCAGCGCCCTCGGCGCGTCTGGGGCCAACGTCCTGACTTTC.

The chain combines TRBV20-1 with TRBJ2-4; the match to TRBD2 covers 12 bases. The CDR3 is 15 residues long. Trimming cost V 5 bases and J 2 bases; bases outside gene matches: 4. The germline CDR1 and CDR2 sequences are DFQATT and SNEGSKA (reference sequence). The CDR3 region has the DNA TGCAGTGCTCCTAGCGGGAGGGCCTCCAAAAACATTCAGTACTTC. Translated: CSAPSGRASKNIQYF.

The J gene is TRBJ2-4, the V gene TRBV29-1, with 7 positions matching TRBD1. CDR1 and CDR2 from the germline V gene are SQVTM and ANQGSEA. The CDR3 is 15 amino acids. The V segment lost 6 bases and the J segment 3 bases; nucleotides outside the gene matches: 11. CDR3 sequence: CSVDRDGPGKNIQYF. DNA of the CDR3: TGCAGCGTCGACAGGGACGGGCCGGGCAAAAACATTCAGTACTTC.

This chain joins TRBV20-1 and TRBJ2-5; no clear D. Germline-derived CDR1 and CDR2 are DFQATT and SNEGSKA (reference sequence). The CDR3 is 13 residues long. Trimming left V 5 bases short and J 1 base short, with 11 bases between. The CDR3 reads CSAPRASQETQYF. CDR3 in DNA: TGCAGTGCTCCCCGGGCCAGCCAAGAGACCCAGTACTTC.

The gene calls are TRBV7-2 and TRBJ2-7, with D possibly matching TRBD2 (6 bases). Per the germline V gene, CDR1 is SGHTA and CDR2 is FQGNSA. The CDR3 is 13 amino acids. The V end was cut by 10 bases, the J end by 2 bases, with 15 bases between. CDR3 region: CATRSRTTYEQYF. For the CDR3, the DNA is TGTGCCACTCGGAGCCGGACTACCTACGAGCAGTACTTC. Together with reference TRBV7-2 and TRBJ2-7, the CDR3 gives the full variable domain: GAGVSQSPSNKVTEKGKDVELRCDPISGHTALYWYRQSLGQGLEFLIYFQGNSAPDKSGLPSDRFSAERTGGSVSTLTIQRTQQEDSAVYLCATRSRTTYEQYFGPGTRLTVT.

V and J are TRBV29-1 and TRBJ1-2; D may be TRBD1 (5 bases). The CDR3 runs to 13 residues. Germline V gene sequence: CDR1 SQVTM, CDR2 ANQGSEA. Trimming removed 6 bases at V and 6 bases at J, with 17 bases between. In DNA, the CDR3 is TGCAGCGTCAGGACACCACGGGGGGATGGCTACACCTTC. It codes for CSVRTPRGDGYTF.

CDR3 nucleotides: TGCAGTGCAAGCCTAGTCGCGACCGAGCAGTACTTC. Translating it yields CSASLVATEQYF. V usage is TRBV20-1 and J usage is TRBJ2-7; D ambiguous. V lost 6 bases, J lost 6 bases, and 15 bases lay in between. CDR3 length: 12 residues. Germline V gene data show CDR1 as DFQATT and CDR2 as SNEGSKA (reference sequence).

This chain connects TRBV10-3 to TRBJ1-2; unclear D gene. Trimming took off 0 bases at V and 10 bases at J, with 12 bases between the two ends. The CDR3 has 13 residues. Germline V gene lookup returns CDR1 ENHRY and CDR2 SYGVKD. The CDR3 DNA reads TGTGCCATCAGTGAGTCCCGGAAGGATCTCTACACCTTC. Protein sequence: CAISESRKDLYTF.

The chain recombines TRBV20-1 with TRBJ1-1; a weak D match, TRBD1 (5 bases). There are 15 residues in the CDR3. Trimming shortened V by 3 bases and J by 1 base, and 15 bases separated the two germline ends. Germline V gene data show CDR1 as DFQATT and CDR2 as SNEGSKA (reference sequence). The CDR3 nucleotides are TGCAGTGCTAGGAGAGAGGGACTCCAGAACACTGAAGCTTTCTTT. Its protein is CSARREGLQNTEAFF.

This clonotype was observed once. The chain combines TRBV21-1 with TRBJ2-5; TRBD2, the table's D call, lacks a check against the DNA. TRBV21-1 has pseudogene status. This CDR3 is built from 14 residues. For the CDR3, the DNA is TGTGCCAACAGACTAGCGGGATCCCAAGAGACCCAGTACTTC. Translation: CANRLAGSQETQYF.